This entry lists 20 T cell receptor beta chains sequenced from one sample in a study of shared clonotypes between healthy human individuals. Generated by immunoSEQ multiplex PCR, the TCRdb table keeps only in-frame clones and is missing some. The sample lists 800,000 or so clones, about 96% occurring once. Naive CD8 cells lacked CD45RO and underwent positive selection for CCR7, leaving out terminally differentiated effector memory CD45RA+ cells. Input material: naive CD8+ T cells sorted from blood. These receptors originate from a man under 40 in good health.

The chain links TRBV7-2 to TRBJ2-5; no firm D call. The CDR3 spans 13 residues. The germline V and J ends were trimmed by 6 bases and 5 bases, with 13 bases remaining between them. In germline, CDR1 is SGHTA, CDR2 FQGNSA. The CDR3 region is CASSHVASETQYF. The CDR3 nucleotides read TGTGCCAGCAGTCACGTAGCTTCGGAGACCCAGTACTTC.

This sequence joins TRBV29-1 and TRBJ1-2; 7 bases match TRBD1. Trimming took 7 bases from V and 4 from J; bases not matched to a gene: 9. Germline values: CDR1 SQVTM, CDR2 ANQGSEA. This CDR3 has 13 residues. CDR3 sequence: CSGQGGTPYGYTF. The CDR3 nucleotides read TGCAGCGGTCAGGGGGGAACGCCCTATGGCTACACCTTC.

The rearrangement uses TRBV28 and TRBJ1-4; no clear D gene. The CDR3 runs to 13 residues. Germline V lookup: CDR1 MDHEN, CDR2 SYDVKM. Trimming shortened V by 1 base and J by 14 bases, and 14 bases separated the two germline ends. Here the CDR3 DNA reads TGTGCCAGCAGTTTATCACCGGAGGGAAGGCTGTTTTTT. Translating gives CASSLSPEGRLFF.

The genes are TRBV7-6 and TRBJ2-3; D is unresolved. Deletions cut 5 bases from V and 2 bases from J, with 11 bases between. Germline assignment: CDR1 SGHVS and CDR2 FNYEAQ. The CDR3 is 14 amino acids. The CDR3 bases are TGTGCCAGCAGCCACCGCTCCCCCACAGATACGCAGTATTTT. Translation: CASSHRSPTDTQYF.

The CDR3: CASSLWTGGYQETQYF. Written as DNA, the CDR3 is TGTGCCAGCAGCTTATGGACGGGAGGGTACCAAGAGACCCAGTACTTC. The chain is built from TRBV7-9 and TRBJ2-5; 8 nucleotides align to TRBD2. Trimming cost V 2 bases and J 0 bases; bases outside gene matches: 5. CDR3 length equals 16 residues. Germline lookup yields CDR1 SEHNR and CDR2 FQNEAQ (reference sequence). Filled out from reference TRBV7-9 and TRBJ2-5, the complete variable domain reads DTGVSQNPRHKITKRGQNVTFRCDPISEHNRLYWYRQTLGQGPEFLTYFQNEAQLEKSRLLSDRFSAERPKGSFSTLEIQRTEQGDSAMYLCASSLWTGGYQETQYFGPGTRLLVL.

The chain carries TRBV27 and TRBJ1-2; D gene unclear. CDR3 size: 13 residues. V gave up 2 bases and J gave up 7 bases, with 11 bases separating them. Germline loops: CDR1 MNHEY, CDR2 SMNVEV (reference sequence). The CDR3 nucleotides are TGTGCCAGCAGTTTACTTAGGGAGTCTGGCTACACCTTC. It specifies CASSLLRESGYTF.

The genes are TRBV28 and TRBJ2-3, with a tentative D call TRBD2 (6 bases). This CDR3 is built from 17 residues. Germline CDR1 is MDHEN and CDR2 is SYDVKM. With 4 bases removed from V and 3 bases from J, the gap between germline ends came to 20 bases. The CDR3 DNA is TGTGCCAGCAGTTATCTTACCACGGGAGTTCGGACAGATACGCAGTATTTT. It codes for CASSYLTTGVRTDTQYF.

The V and J genes are TRBV18 and TRBJ1-1; D possibly corresponds to TRBD1 (6 bases). CDR3 length: 14 residues. In germline, CDR1 is KGHSH, CDR2 LQKENI. V lost 6 bases and J lost 4, with 15 bases in between. The CDR3 DNA reads as TGTGCCAGCTCCCGCTACAGGGACGGCACTGAAGCTTTCTTT. Residues: CASSRYRDGTEAFF.

The rearrangement uses TRBV5-1 and TRBJ1-1; D not resolved. This CDR3 spans 14 amino acids. Trimming cost V 1 base and J 1 base, with 8 bases left between them. CDR1 SGHRS and CDR2 YFSETQ come from the germline V gene. CDR3: CASSLSSANTEAFF. For the CDR3, the DNA is TGCGCCAGCAGCTTGTCTTCCGCGAACACTGAAGCTTTCTTT. Drawing the rest from reference TRBV5-1 and TRBJ1-1, the complete variable domain is KAGVTQTPRYLIKTRGQQVTLSCSPISGHRSVSWYQQTPGQGLQFLFEYFSETQRNKGNFPGRFSGRQFSNSRSEMNVSTLELGDSALYLCASSLSSANTEAFFGQGTRLTVV.

This chain connects TRBV5-8 to TRBJ2-1; 11 bases match TRBD2. Germline V gene data show CDR1 as SGHTS and CDR2 as YDEGEE. The V gene end was trimmed by 3 bases and the J gene end by 10 bases; junction bases not matched to a gene: 6. The CDR3 contains 14 residues. The CDR3 protein is CASSWDLAGGEQFF. The CDR3 coding sequence is TGTGCCAGCAGCTGGGATTTAGCGGGAGGGGAGCAGTTCTTC. Based on the CDR3 plus reference TRBV5-8 and TRBJ2-1, the full variable domain is EAGVTQSPTHLIKTRGQQATLRCSPISGHTSVYWYQQALGLGLQFLLWYDEGEERNRGNFPPRFSGRQFPNYSSELNVNALELEDSALYLCASSWDLAGGEQFFGPGTRLTVL.

The chain links TRBV11-3 to TRBJ2-5; no reliable D call. Germline V gene data show CDR1 as SGHNT and CDR2 as YENEEA. CDR3 length: 13 residues. Trimming removed 3 bases from V and 0 bases from J, with 5 bases in between. In DNA form, the CDR3 reads TGTGCCAGCAGCTTGCCAAACCAAGAGACCCAGTACTTC. It codes for CASSLPNQETQYF.

This chain joins TRBV18 and TRBJ2-5, with TRBD1 identical over 10 bases. V lost 3 bases and J lost 7; bases outside the gene matches: 5. Germline V lookup: CDR1 KGHSH, CDR2 LQKENI. The CDR3 is 14 amino acids. The CDR3 is CASSPRDRGTTQYF. The DNA of the CDR3 is TGTGCCAGCTCACCTAGGGACAGGGGCACGACCCAGTACTTC.

The chain combines TRBV15 with TRBJ2-7; D assignment may be TRBD1 or TRBD2 (5 bases each). CDR1 LNHNV and CDR2 YYDKDF come from the germline V gene (reference sequence). Between the trimmed V and J ends, which lost 11 bases and 2 bases, there was a span of 19 bases. The CDR3 is 14 residues long. The CDR3 here is CAVKQGIGAYEQYF. The CDR3 DNA is TGTGCCGTTAAGCAGGGAATCGGGGCCTACGAGCAGTACTTC.

The J gene is TRBJ2-2, the V gene TRBV6-5; no clear D gene. Deletions cut 5 bases from V and 4 bases from J, with 5 bases between. Germline V gene sequence: CDR1 MNHEY, CDR2 SVGAGI. This CDR3 contains 12 residues. The CDR3 DNA is TGTGCCAGCAGTCCGATCACCGGGGAGCTGTTTTTT. Encoded protein: CASSPITGELFF.

The J gene is TRBJ1-2, the V gene TRBV13, with D perhaps TRBD1 (5 bases). Trimming shortened V by 5 bases and J by 0 bases, and 10 bases separated the two germline ends. The CDR3 loop spans 14 amino acids. Germline V gene data show CDR1 as PRHDT and CDR2 as FYEKMQ (reference sequence). The chain's CDR3 is CASSDSLANYGYTF. For the CDR3, the DNA is TGTGCCAGCAGCGACAGTTTAGCTAACTATGGCTACACCTTC.

The genes are TRBV19 and TRBJ2-7; 9 nucleotides line up with TRBD2. J gave up 3 bases and V 1 base, and 4 bases lay outside the gene matches. The CDR3 runs to 15 residues. The germline CDR1 and CDR2 sequences are LNHDA and SQIVND (reference sequence). The CDR3 region has the DNA TGTGCCAGTAGTATAGGGCCAGCGGGAGGCTACGAGCAGTACTTC. Translation: CASSIGPAGGYEQYF.

The chain combines TRBV11-2 with TRBJ2-7, with TRBD1 matching over 10 bases. Germline CDR1 reads SGHAT; CDR2 reads FQNNGV. This CDR3 is 16 amino acids long. The V gene end was trimmed by 5 bases and the J gene end by 1 base; junction bases not matched to a gene: 8. The CDR3 DNA sequence: TGTGCCAGCAGCGGAGAAACGGGACAGGGGTCCTACGAGCAGTACTTC. This codes for CASSGETGQGSYEQYF.

The chain employs TRBV7-9 and TRBJ2-3, with 8 bases identical to TRBD2. Unmatched junction bases numbered 17, after V lost 5 bases and J lost 4 bases. The germline V gene encodes CDR1 SEHNR and CDR2 FQNEAQ (reference sequence). The CDR3 runs 18 residues. The CDR3: CASSPLRVAGSLSDTQYF. The CDR3 region has the DNA TGTGCCAGCAGCCCCCTGAGGGTAGCGGGGTCCCTGTCAGATACGCAGTATTTT.

The chain links TRBV5-1 to TRBJ2-5; 10 bases agree with TRBD1. The CDR3 loop spans 17 amino acids. The J segment lost 4 bases and the V segment lost 1 base, leaving 10 bases of the junction unmatched. The V gene's germline CDR1 is SGHRS and CDR2 YFSETQ. DNA for the CDR3: TGCGCCAGCAGCTTGTTCTTGGGACAGGGGATGTCAGAGACCCAGTACTTC. Translation gives CASSLFLGQGMSETQYF.

This chain connects TRBV4-1 to TRBJ2-7, with TRBD2 identical over 7 bases. CDR1 is MGHRA, CDR2 YSYEKL, per germline. This CDR3 region has 13 residues. V shed 4 bases, J shed 5 bases, and the junction held 5 bases outside the gene matches. CDR3 loop: CASSLAGGDEQYF. The CDR3 nucleotides are TGCGCCAGCAGCCTAGCGGGCGGGGACGAGCAGTACTTC.